This is a list of T cell receptor beta chains from one sample in a study of T cell responses to AZD1222 COVID-19 vaccine. Libraries were prepared by immunoSEQ multiplex PCR; TCRdb keeps only in-frame clonotypes and omits some of them. The sample consists of 100,000 to 150,000 clones, about 89% of them appearing once. Sequencing used peripheral blood, obtained on day 0 of AZD1222 vaccination. These receptors came from an adult in good health. The CDR3 runs from the conserved cysteine through the conserved F or W. Fields, in order: CDR3 protein, V gene, CDR3 length, J gene.

CASSSGPLSGELFF,TRBV13,14,TRBJ2-2
CASAGGEPPYYGYTF,TRBV28,15,TRBJ1-2
CASSLQGQVNTEAFF,TRBV18,15,TRBJ1-1
CAISESTRAADTQYF,TRBV10-3,15,TRBJ2-3
CARNREKETQYF,TRBV7-8,12,TRBJ2-5
CASSPGGDLSYEQYF,TRBV18,15,TRBJ2-7
CASSDGGKLSDTQYF,TRBV9,15,TRBJ2-3
CASRPGLDGNEQFF,TRBV10-1,14,TRBJ2-1
CASSYRSDGREYF,TRBV6-2/TRBV6-3,13,TRBJ2-5
CAGQGAPMDTEAFF,TRBV21-1,14,TRBJ1-1
CASSALSPISTVADTQYF,TRBV9,18,TRBJ2-3
CASSETGESGQPQHF,TRBV7-2,15,TRBJ1-5
CASSQDSWARVGEKLFF,TRBV4-1,17,TRBJ1-4
CASTVRGNTIYF,TRBV28,12,TRBJ1-3
CASSPRGRTTDTQYF,TRBV7-2,15,TRBJ2-3
CASTTLQGRSIGYTF,TRBV19,15,TRBJ1-2
CASTSAFRDEQYF,TRBV6-6,13,TRBJ2-7
CAGAKSTQYF,TRBV30,10,TRBJ2-3
CASSLLQAMNYGYTF,TRBV5-5,15,TRBJ1-2
CASSSNVGELFF,TRBV28,12,TRBJ2-2
CASSSEVRLRGTEAFF,TRBV7-2,16,TRBJ1-1
CASSPQGSQETQYF,TRBV5-4,14,TRBJ2-5
CASSLSVAEETQYF,TRBV27,14,TRBJ2-5
CASSRPTSGSPGATQYF,TRBV19,17,TRBJ2-3
CASSYGDWREQYF,TRBV6-5,13,TRBJ2-7
CASSLVRQGGGGYTF,TRBV5-4,15,TRBJ1-2
CASILAGVPDTQYF,TRBV10-2,14,TRBJ2-3